The 20 T cell receptor beta chains below all came from one sample that was sequenced in a study of control samples from healthy donors and cancer patients. Profiled with immunoSEQ multiplex PCR; TCRdb holds only in-frame clones, not every one. The sample lists approximately 220,000 clones, 85% to 95% occurring once. Sequencing was performed on blood. The receptors shown here come from a man aged 50 to 59 in good health.

This rearrangement joins TRBV6-6 to TRBJ1-3; D remains unclear. The CDR3 has 16 amino acids. The germline V gene has CDR1 MNHNY and CDR2 SVGAGI (reference sequence). V gave up 2 bases and J gave up 0 bases, with 11 bases separating them. This CDR3 is CASSYRGHDSGNTIYF. CDR3 DNA sequence: TGTGCCAGCAGTTACAGAGGCCATGACTCTGGAAACACCATATATTTT.

This clone is a singleton in its sample. The V call is TRBV14, the J call TRBJ2-7; 10 bases align to TRBD2. Germline CDR1 reads SGHDN; CDR2 reads FVKESK. V shed 0 bases, J shed 2 bases, and the junction held 10 bases outside the gene matches. The CDR3 is 18 amino acids. The CDR3, as DNA: TGTGCCAGCAGCCAAGATCTTCTAGCGGGGGTCCCTACCTACGAGCAGTACTTC. This sequence encodes CASSQDLLAGVPTYEQYF.

With regard to this clone: The identical CDR3 is also encoded by other nucleotide sequences in the sample. This chain uses TRBV10-1 with TRBJ2-3, with 7 positions matching TRBD2. The CDR3 covers 13 residues. Germline values: CDR1 WNHNN, CDR2 SYGVQD (reference sequence). The J segment lost 1 base and the V segment lost 6 bases, leaving 1 base of the junction unmatched. The CDR3 is CASSSGGTDTQYF. In DNA, the CDR3 is TGCGCCAGCAGCAGCGGGGGCACAGATACGCAGTATTTT.

This chain links TRBV7-2 with TRBJ1-1; D might be TRBD1 (5 bases). The CDR3 is made up of 14 amino acids. The V end was cut by 2 bases, the J end by 3 bases, with 10 bases between. Germline CDR1 reads SGHTA; CDR2 reads FQGNSA. DNA of the CDR3: TGTGCCAGCAGCTTACTCCGGGGGTACACTGAAGCTTTCTTT. Encoded protein: CASSLLRGYTEAFF.

A few counts support this clone. This chain joins TRBV2 and TRBJ1-1; D may be TRBD1 (5 bases). The CDR3 is made up of 14 amino acids. Germline CDR1 SNHLY, CDR2 FYNNEI. V gave up 8 bases and J gave up 3 bases, with 16 bases separating them. The CDR3 sequence is CASCRGGTDTEAFF. For the CDR3, the DNA is TGTGCCAGCTGTCGGGGGGGTACGGACACTGAAGCTTTCTTT.

The rearrangement links TRBV7-2 to TRBJ2-7; D possibly corresponds to TRBD2 (7 bases). V gave up 3 bases and J gave up 6 bases, with 9 bases separating them. CDR1 SGHTA and CDR2 FQGNSA come from the germline V gene. The CDR3 contains 12 residues. This chain's CDR3 is CASSLGGGEQYV. The CDR3 DNA follows: TGTGCCAGCAGCTTGGGAGGGGGCGAGCAGTACGTC.

The chain links TRBV5-8 to TRBJ1-5, with D unresolved. The CDR3 runs to 17 residues. Germline V lookup: CDR1 SGHTS, CDR2 YDEGEE. Between the trimmed V and J ends, which lost 0 bases and 2 bases, there was a span of 15 bases. CDR3 sequence: CASSLEFISDGNQPQHF. DNA of the CDR3: TGTGCCAGCAGCTTGGAGTTTATCTCAGATGGCAATCAGCCCCAGCATTTT.

V usage is TRBV18 and J usage is TRBJ2-7; D is unclear. V dropped 6 bases and J dropped 3 bases, with 18 bases sitting between them. This CDR3 is built from 15 residues. Per the germline V gene, CDR1 is KGHSH and CDR2 is LQKENI. CDR3 loop: CASSPREGIGYEQYF. The CDR3 nucleotides read TGTGCCAGCTCTCCCAGAGAAGGAATAGGCTACGAGCAGTACTTC.

The chain recombines TRBV3-1 (or the pseudogene TRBV3-2) with TRBJ2-2; D possibly corresponds to TRBD1 (6 bases). CDR3 length: 16 amino acids. CDR1 and CDR2 (germline): LGHDT, YNNKEL (reference sequence). The V end was cut by 4 bases, the J end by 6 bases, with 18 bases between. This chain's CDR3 is CASSLPTGSRAGELFF. CDR3 coding DNA: TGTGCCAGCAGCCTCCCGACAGGCTCACGCGCCGGGGAGCTGTTTTTT.

The V call is TRBV6-5, the J call TRBJ1-5; a weak D match, TRBD1 (5 bases). The CDR3 length is 14 residues. Looked up from germline, CDR1 is MNHEY and CDR2 is SVGAGI. V lost 8 bases, J lost 4 bases, and 15 bases lay in between. The CDR3, as DNA: TGTGCCAGCGCCGGTACAGGTCCTAATCAGCCCCAGCATTTT. This sequence encodes CASAGTGPNQPQHF.

Comment on this clone: The junction differs from germline at one of its ends, possibly a read error. This rearrangement joins TRBV7-7 to TRBJ2-2; a possible D gene is TRBD1 (5 bases). Germline CDR1 and CDR2: SSHAT and FNYEAQ (reference sequence). The CDR3 totals 14 residues. The DNA of the CDR3 is TGTGCTAGCAGAATCGACAGGAACACCGGGGAGCTGTTTTTT. This translates into CASRIDRNTGELFF.

The rearrangement uses TRBV27 and TRBJ2-3, with D possibly matching TRBD1 (6 bases). Trimming took off 6 bases at V and 3 bases at J, with 13 bases between the two ends. CDR1 is MNHEY and CDR2 is SMNVEV in the germline V gene (reference sequence). This CDR3 has 14 residues. CDR3 in amino acids: CASSQGRRTDTQYF. The CDR3 DNA reads TGTGCCAGCAGCCAGGGGAGACGTACAGATACGCAGTATTTT.

The chain is built from TRBV19 and TRBJ2-7; possible D gene TRBD1, 5 bases. The germline gives CDR1 LNHDA, CDR2 SQIVND (reference sequence). The V end lost 2 bases, the J end lost 3 bases, and 11 bases lay between the germline ends. This CDR3 region has 14 residues. In DNA, the CDR3 is TGTGCCAGTAGTATACCAGGGTCTAACTACGAGCAGTACTTC. Translating gives CASSIPGSNYEQYF.

The table lists this clone with a count of one. V and J are TRBV19 and TRBJ2-7, with D maybe TRBD2 (5 bases). The CDR3 extends over 15 amino acids. Trimming stripped 1 base from V and 6 bases from J, with 16 bases between. Germline-derived CDR1 and CDR2 are LNHDA and SQIVND (reference sequence). The CDR3 sequence: CASSIAGDGSSEQYV. The CDR3, as DNA: TGTGCCAGTAGTATAGCCGGGGATGGGTCTTCCGAGCAGTACGTC.

The chain employs TRBV11-2 and TRBJ1-5, with D maybe TRBD1 (5 bases). Trimming removed 2 bases at V and 4 bases at J, with 15 bases between. CDR1 is SGHAT, CDR2 FQNNGV, per germline. This CDR3 has 16 amino acids. In DNA form, the CDR3 reads TGTGCCAGCAGCTTATGGGGGAGGGTTGGGAATCAGCCCCAGCATTTT. This encodes CASSLWGRVGNQPQHF.

Note on this clone: The sample carries other DNA sequences with the same CDR3. The V and J genes are TRBV24-1 and TRBJ1-5; D is undetermined. V was clipped by 4 bases and J by 3 bases, with 6 bases between them. The CDR3 contains 13 residues. CDR1 KGHDR and CDR2 SFDVKD come from the germline V gene. The CDR3 reads CATSDRNNQPQHF. The CDR3 nucleotides are TGTGCCACCAGTGACCGTAACAATCAGCCCCAGCATTTT.

Turning to this clone: Additional DNA sequences in this sample encode the identical CDR3. J is TRBJ1-2 and V is TRBV4-3; weak D call: TRBD1 (5 bases). V lost 5 bases and J lost 8, with 12 bases in between. This CDR3 has 12 amino acids. CDR1 and CDR2 (germline): LGHNA, YSLEER. The CDR3 is CASSGGGPGYTF. The CDR3 nucleotides are TGCGCCAGCAGCGGGGGAGGGCCCGGCTACACCTTC.

This sequence joins TRBV5-1 and TRBJ1-1, with 7 bases aligning to TRBD1. The ends lost 4 bases at V and 11 bases at J; junction bases unmatched: 14. The length of the CDR3 is 14 residues. The germline V gene has CDR1 SGHRS and CDR2 YFSETQ. The CDR3: CASSPHDRAGKAFF. CDR3 bases: TGCGCCAGCAGCCCCCATGACAGGGCGGGGAAGGCTTTCTTT.

This clone was recorded once. The chain recombines TRBV28 with TRBJ2-7; perhaps TRBD1 as D (5 bases). V was cut by 6 bases and J by 3 bases, with 18 bases left in between. From germline, CDR1 is MDHEN and CDR2 SYDVKM. The length of the CDR3 is 15 residues. The CDR3: CASSQDSNNLYEQYF. For the CDR3, the DNA is TGTGCCAGCAGCCAAGACAGCAATAACCTCTACGAGCAGTACTTC.

The CDR3: CATSRVNQPQHF. The CDR3 DNA reads TGTGCCACCAGCAGAGTCAATCAGCCCCAGCATTTT. The chain joins TRBV15 to TRBJ1-5; D gene unclear. Trimming removed 1 base from V and 3 bases from J, with 1 base in between. The CDR3 sequence is 12 residues long. Germline assignment: CDR1 LNHNV and CDR2 YYDKDF (reference sequence).